These 20 T cell receptor beta chains share one sample of origin, sequenced in a study of T-cell reconstitution after alpha-beta-depleted transplantation in children. During its preparation, the TCRbeta library received unique molecular identifiers. One entry per CDR3 protein, called by TCRdb with MiXCR from the PCR reads. The sample holds around 130,000 distinct CDR3 sequences, around 9.8% seen once. Here the sequenced sample was PBMCs, mostly from graft donor cells, taken 180 days after TCRalphabeta/CD19-depleted stem cell transplant. Every receptor here comes from a girl under two years old who had a stem cell transplant for combined immunodeficiency, so the T cells may come from the graft donor.

There are a few counts of this clonotype. The chain uses TRBV7-2 and TRBJ2-7; TRBD1 agrees at 9 bases. The germline gives CDR1 SGHTA, CDR2 FQGNSA. The CDR3 loop spans 15 amino acids. V lost 4 bases and J lost 0; bases outside the gene matches: 4. The CDR3 DNA sequence: TGTGCCAGCAGCTGGACAGGGGTTAGCTCCTACGAGCAGTACTTC. It is translated as CASSWTGVSSYEQYF.

The J gene is TRBJ2-3, the V gene TRBV7-9; TRBD2 matches 9 bases. The V gene end was trimmed by 4 bases and the J gene end by 2 bases; junction bases not matched to a gene: 7. CDR1 and CDR2 (germline): SEHNR, FQNEAQ (reference sequence). There are 16 residues in the CDR3. CDR3 in amino acids: CASSSLSGRITDTQYF. The DNA of the CDR3 is TGTGCCAGCAGCTCCCTCAGCGGGAGGATCACAGATACGCAGTATTTT.

This clonotype occurred many times. The chain is built from TRBV7-2 and TRBJ1-2; D is uncertain. Per the germline V gene, CDR1 is SGHTA and CDR2 is FQGNSA. CDR3 length equals 12 residues. Trimming shortened V by 1 base and J by 8 bases, and 8 bases separated the two germline ends. This chain's CDR3 is CASSLGSTGYTF. The CDR3, as DNA: TGTGCCAGCAGCTTAGGGAGTACCGGCTACACCTTC.

This clonotype was seen many times. This chain's CDR3 is CSVAPLGETQYF. The CDR3 nucleotides are TGCAGCGTGGCTCCACTAGGGGAGACCCAGTACTTC. The rearrangement links TRBV29-1 to TRBJ2-5; tentative D call: TRBD2 (5 bases). This CDR3 is 12 amino acids long. The V gene lost 6 bases and the J gene lost 5 bases, with 13 bases spanning the gap. Germline V gene data show CDR1 as SQVTM and CDR2 as ANQGSEA.

This clonotype was seen a handful of times. This chain joins TRBV10-3 and TRBJ2-1; 9 bases are shared with TRBD2. The CDR3 has 12 residues. The germline V gene has CDR1 ENHRY and CDR2 SYGVKD. Trimming removed 6 bases from V and 15 bases from J; junction bases left unmatched: 9. CDR3 DNA sequence: TGTGCCATCAGCCGGCAGCGGGGGGCCCTGTTCTTC. Translating gives CAISRQRGALFF.

The J gene is TRBJ2-3, the V gene TRBV20-1; perhaps TRBD1 as D (5 bases). V was cut by 1 base and J by 3 bases, with 8 bases left in between. Germline CDR1 and CDR2: DFQATT and SNEGSKA (reference sequence). The CDR3 extends over 13 amino acids. CDR3 sequence reads: CSARVAGTDTQYF. Here the CDR3 DNA reads TGCAGTGCTAGAGTGGCAGGGACAGATACGCAGTATTTT.

This clonotype was observed a handful of times. The chain links TRBV20-1 to TRBJ2-2; D not resolved. V shed 1 base and J shed 3 bases, with 15 bases lying between them. The CDR3 sequence is 16 residues long. Germline CDR1 and CDR2: DFQATT and SNEGSKA (reference sequence). CDR3 bases: TGCAGTGCTAGAGTCGGTAGAGGAGAACACACCGGGGAGCTGTTTTTT. Protein sequence: CSARVGRGEHTGELFF.

This clonotype was counted many times. The V call is TRBV29-1, the J call TRBJ1-5; D remains ambiguous. This CDR3 is 13 amino acids long. Per the germline V gene, CDR1 is SQVTM and CDR2 is ANQGSEA. Trimming pared 4 bases from V and 0 bases from J, leaving 7 bases between. The CDR3 spells CSVGHDSNQPQHF. The CDR3 coding sequence is TGCAGCGTTGGACATGATAGCAATCAGCCCCAGCATTTT.

This clonotype was detected ten times or more. The rearrangement joins TRBV10-3 to TRBJ2-3; 7 bases map to TRBD2. CDR3 length: 14 amino acids. V trimming: 3 bases; J trimming: 1 base; junction bases outside the gene matches: 1. Germline V gives CDR1 ENHRY, CDR2 SYGVKD. The chain's CDR3 is CAISDGGGTDTQYF. CDR3 bases: TGTGCCATCAGTGATGGGGGGGGCACAGATACGCAGTATTTT.

This clonotype was observed a handful of times. The V and J genes are TRBV5-1 and TRBJ2-4, with D possibly TRBD1 on 5 matching bases. Germline V lookup: CDR1 SGHRS, CDR2 YFSETQ. The germline V and J ends were trimmed by 3 bases and 0 bases, with 22 bases remaining between them. This CDR3 contains 19 residues. The CDR3 region is CASSSRPRAPSLAKNIQYF. DNA for the CDR3: TGCGCCAGCAGCTCACGACCCAGGGCTCCTTCCTTAGCCAAAAACATTCAGTACTTC.

This clonotype occurred once. The genes are TRBV7-9 and TRBJ2-7; D remains unclear. The V and J ends lost 3 bases and 5 bases respectively, with 11 bases between them. CDR1 is SEHNR, CDR2 FQNEAQ, per germline (reference sequence). The CDR3 consists of 13 residues. The CDR3 loop reads CASSFWWRHEQYF. The CDR3 DNA reads TGTGCCAGCAGCTTCTGGTGGCGGCACGAGCAGTACTTC.

The chain is built from TRBV4-2 and TRBJ2-1, with 13 bases lining up with TRBD2. Germline V lookup: CDR1 LGHNA, CDR2 YNFKEQ. The CDR3 has 15 amino acids. Germline trimming cut 4 bases from V and 7 bases from J; bases unmatched to any gene: 4. Here the CDR3 DNA reads TGTGCCAGCAGCCCCTGGACTAGCGGGGGAAATGAGCAGTTCTTC. It translates to CASSPWTSGGNEQFF.

The sample holds a few counts of this clonotype. The genes are TRBV24-1 and TRBJ2-7; no clear D. Looked up from germline, CDR1 is KGHDR and CDR2 is SFDVKD. CDR3 length: 13 amino acids. The germline V and J ends were trimmed by 4 bases and 7 bases, with 13 bases remaining between them. CDR3 residues: CATSDPGSSEQYF. CDR3 nucleotide sequence: TGTGCCACCAGTGACCCCGGGTCGAGTGAGCAGTACTTC.

The chain couples TRBV5-1 to TRBJ2-3, with a tentative D call TRBD2 (6 bases). The CDR3 length is 15 residues. V was clipped by 0 bases and J by 7 bases, with 15 bases between them. Germline lookup yields CDR1 SGHRS and CDR2 YFSETQ. The CDR3 loop is CASSLDVRDFYTQYF. Written as DNA, the CDR3 is TGCGCCAGCAGCTTGGATGTCAGGGACTTTTATACGCAGTATTTT.

The chain carries TRBV5-1 and TRBJ2-5; 8 bases fit TRBD2. The CDR3 contains 14 residues. With V trimmed by 4 bases and J by 1 base, 3 bases remained unmatched. CDR1 is SGHRS and CDR2 is YFSETQ in the germline V gene. This CDR3 reads CASSNGLAQETQYF. The DNA for the CDR3 is TGCGCCAGCAGCAACGGACTAGCCCAAGAGACCCAGTACTTC.

This chain uses TRBV9 with TRBJ2-7, with TRBD2 matching over 7 bases. The V gene's germline CDR1 is SGDLS and CDR2 YYNGEE. J was trimmed by 4 bases and V by 0 bases; bases with no gene match: 7. CDR3 length equals 15 residues. The chain's CDR3 is CASSVGGGSRYEQYF. Here the CDR3 DNA reads TGTGCCAGCAGCGTAGGTGGCGGGAGTCGGTACGAGCAGTACTTC.

This clonotype was picked up many times. The chain employs TRBV20-1 and TRBJ2-3; D is possibly TRBD2 (7 bases). Trimming stripped 1 base from V and 10 bases from J, with 12 bases between. The CDR3 is 12 residues long. From germline, CDR1 is DFQATT and CDR2 SNEGSKA (reference sequence). For the CDR3, the DNA is TGCAGTGCTAGAGGGGGGGGCTCACCGCAGTATTTT. Encoded protein: CSARGGGSPQYF.

This clonotype has only a few counts. The chain couples TRBV27 to TRBJ2-6, with 7 bases lining up with TRBD1. CDR3 length: 20 amino acids. CDR1 and CDR2 (germline): MNHEY, SMNVEV (reference sequence). V trimming: 1 base; J trimming: 0 bases; junction bases outside the gene matches: 12. The CDR3: CASSLYRGVGVGSGANVLTF. CDR3 bases: TGTGCCAGCAGTTTATACAGGGGTGTCGGTGTGGGCTCTGGGGCCAACGTCCTGACTTTC.

In this sample, this clonotype turned up a few times. This chain links TRBV20-1 with TRBJ2-2; D gene uncertain. Germline CDR1 reads DFQATT; CDR2 reads SNEGSKA (reference sequence). The CDR3 spans 14 residues. Trimming pared 3 bases from V and 6 bases from J, leaving 14 bases between. Here the CDR3 DNA reads TGCAGTGCTAGTGTTGTGGAGCGACCCGGGGAGCTGTTTTTT. Its protein is CSASVVERPGELFF.

This clonotype was counted at least ten times. CDR3: CASSLVPDGNTIYF. For the CDR3, the DNA is TGTGCCAGCAGCTTAGTCCCAGATGGAAACACCATATATTTT. V usage is TRBV7-2 and J usage is TRBJ1-3; D is uncertain. V lost 1 base and J lost 3, with 7 bases in between. Germline V gives CDR1 SGHTA, CDR2 FQGNSA. CDR3 length: 14 residues.